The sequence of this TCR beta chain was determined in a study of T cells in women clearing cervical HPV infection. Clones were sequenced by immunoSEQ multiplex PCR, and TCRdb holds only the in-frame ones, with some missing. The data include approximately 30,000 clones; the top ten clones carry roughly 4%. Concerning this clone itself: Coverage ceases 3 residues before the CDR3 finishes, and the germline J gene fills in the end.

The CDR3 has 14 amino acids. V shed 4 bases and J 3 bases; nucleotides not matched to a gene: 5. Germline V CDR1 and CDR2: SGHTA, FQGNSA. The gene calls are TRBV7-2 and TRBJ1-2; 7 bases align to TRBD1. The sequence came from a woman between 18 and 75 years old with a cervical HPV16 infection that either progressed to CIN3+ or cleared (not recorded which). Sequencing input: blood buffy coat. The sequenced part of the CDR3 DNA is TGTGCCAGCAGCTCGGGACAGAACTACTATGGC. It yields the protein CASSSGQNYYG. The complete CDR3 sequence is CASSSGQNYYGYTF.